This T cell receptor beta chain is from a study of sequential checkpoint blockade in melanoma. The CDR3 covers 12 residues. Per the germline V gene, CDR1 is SGHRS and CDR2 is YFSETQ. V was clipped by 5 bases and J by 4 bases, with 9 bases between them. Libraries were prepared by immunoSEQ multiplex PCR; TCRdb keeps only in-frame clonotypes and omits some of them. Of a few thousand clones listed, about three fifths are singletons. The treatment: randomized to nivolumab then ipilimumab (arm A) or the reverse (arm B). Patients had received no earlier DNA-damaging chemotherapy. Live CD3+CD8+ CD19− CD56− cells were sorted from PBMCs.

The source material was CD8+ T cells sorted from blood (inferred from file names), sampled from a patient given nivolumab and ipilimumab in sequence. The chain employs TRBV5-1 and TRBJ1-1; perhaps TRBD1 as D (6 bases). The TCR was taken from a human donor with melanoma. Here the CDR3 DNA reads TGCGCCAGCAGGACAGGTGTCACTGAAGCTTTCTTT. Translation gives CASRTGVTEAFF.